This TCR beta chain comes out of a study of siplizumab effects on memory and regulatory T cells. The V gene lost 2 bases and the J gene lost 2 bases, with 3 bases spanning the gap. The CDR3 covers 12 residues. The V gene's germline CDR1 is MNHEY and CDR2 SVGAGI. With regard to this clone: Its cognate antigen is unknown.

Study-level results: Proof of suppressive function in proliferating Tregs from siplizumab cultures was not established. The diversity of naive T cells seemed greater than that of memory cells, and their alloresponse contribution seemed major. There were only a minor fraction of alloreactive clones that mapped to unstimulated subsets.

Libraries were prepared by immunoSEQ multiplex PCR; TCRdb keeps only in-frame clonotypes and omits some of them. Here the sample spans 100,000 or so clones, roughly 93% being singletons. This chain links TRBV6-5 with TRBJ1-2, with D unresolved. The receptor's source is a human donor in good health. What was sequenced was non-Treg CD4+ T cells sorted from blood. CDR3 amino acids: CASSYANYGYTF. For the CDR3, the DNA is TGTGCCAGCAGTTACGCGAACTATGGCTACACCTTC.